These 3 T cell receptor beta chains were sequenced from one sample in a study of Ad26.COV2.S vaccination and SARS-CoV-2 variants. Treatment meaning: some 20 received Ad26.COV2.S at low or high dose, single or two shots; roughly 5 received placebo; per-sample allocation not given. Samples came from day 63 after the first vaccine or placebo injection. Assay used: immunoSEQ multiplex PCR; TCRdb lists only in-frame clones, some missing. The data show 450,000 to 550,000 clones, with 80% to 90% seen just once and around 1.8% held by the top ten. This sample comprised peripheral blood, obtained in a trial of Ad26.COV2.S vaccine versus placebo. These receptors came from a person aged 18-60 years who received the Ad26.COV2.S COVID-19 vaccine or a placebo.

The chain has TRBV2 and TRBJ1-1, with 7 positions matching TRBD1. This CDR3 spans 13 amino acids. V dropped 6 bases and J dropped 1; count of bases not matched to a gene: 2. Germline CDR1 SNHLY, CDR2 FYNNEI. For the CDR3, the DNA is TGTGCCAGCAGCAGGACAGGGAACACTGAAGCTTTCTTT. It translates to CASSRTGNTEAFF.

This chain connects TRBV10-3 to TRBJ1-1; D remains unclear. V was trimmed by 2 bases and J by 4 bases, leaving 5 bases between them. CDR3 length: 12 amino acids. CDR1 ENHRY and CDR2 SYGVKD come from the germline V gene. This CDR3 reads CAISEVSTEAFF. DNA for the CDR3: TGTGCCATCAGTGAGGTCAGCACTGAAGCTTTCTTT.

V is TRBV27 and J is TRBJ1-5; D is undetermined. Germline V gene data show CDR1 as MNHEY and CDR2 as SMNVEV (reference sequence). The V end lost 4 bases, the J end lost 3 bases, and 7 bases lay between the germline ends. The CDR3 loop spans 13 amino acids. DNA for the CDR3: TGTGCCAGCAGTTCGGTAATCAATCAGCCCCAGCATTTT. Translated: CASSSVINQPQHF.